Following are 10 T cell receptor beta chains from one sample sequenced in a study of cytomegalovirus exposure and HLA in healthy donors. The PCR was carried out with 60 Vbeta primers and 13 Jbeta primers. Here immunoSEQ multiplex PCR was the method, and the copy in TCRdb shows in-frame clones only, minus some. The data hold fewer than 200,000 clones, with 87% observed a single time. Input material: PBMCs. These receptors all stem from a girl less than two years old in good health and CMV-seronegative.

This rearrangement joins TRBV4-3 to TRBJ2-1; no firm D call. The V gene's germline CDR1 is LGHNA and CDR2 YSLEER. Trimming left V 0 bases short and J 3 bases short, with 9 bases between. There are 15 residues in the CDR3. CDR3 loop: CASSQDLVYYNEQFF. CDR3 bases: TGCGCCAGCAGCCAAGATTTGGTCTACTACAATGAGCAGTTCTTC.

The chain uses TRBV30 and TRBJ1-6; D not resolved. The CDR3 loop spans 15 amino acids. Germline CDR1 is GTSNPN and CDR2 is SVGIG (reference sequence). The ends were cut back, 0 bases at V and 0 bases at J, with 6 bases in the middle. The CDR3 DNA reads TGTGCCTGGAGTGTACCCAGCTCCTATAATTCACCCCTCCACTTT. This sequence encodes CAWSVPSSYNSPLHF.

The chain employs TRBV7-2 and TRBJ1-1, with TRBD1 as a possible D gene (6 bases). V was cut by 2 bases and J by 1 base, with 8 bases left in between. Germline values: CDR1 SGHTA, CDR2 FQGNSA. This CDR3 is 14 amino acids long. The CDR3 sequence is CASSLLGGNTEAFF. The CDR3 nucleotides are TGTGCCAGCAGCTTATTAGGGGGGAACACTGAAGCTTTCTTT.

This rearrangement joins TRBV9 to TRBJ2-5, with TRBD2 as a possible D gene (5 bases). Germline V CDR1 and CDR2: SGDLS, YYNGEE. V gave up 4 bases and J gave up 1 base, with 11 bases separating them. CDR3 size: 14 residues. In DNA, the CDR3 is TGTGCCAGCAGCCCTACGGGGAGCCAAGAGACCCAGTACTTC. It yields the protein CASSPTGSQETQYF.

Only a few counts were recorded for this clone. This rearrangement joins TRBV6-1 to TRBJ2-7, with TRBD1 matching over 7 bases. Trimming cost V 4 bases and J 0 bases; bases outside gene matches: 6. CDR3 length: 15 residues. Germline CDR1 is MNHNS and CDR2 is SASEGT. CDR3 nucleotide sequence: TGTGCCAGCAGTGCCGGGACAGCCAGCTCCTACGAGCAGTACTTC. Translation: CASSAGTASSYEQYF.

The V and J genes are TRBV27 and TRBJ2-7; 9 nucleotides line up with TRBD2. Germline values: CDR1 MNHEY, CDR2 SMNVEV (reference sequence). This CDR3 is built from 14 residues. V was pared by 6 bases and J by 3 bases, with 6 bases of the junction left unmatched. DNA for the CDR3: TGTGCCAGCAGCGAGCGGGGGGTGGGCTACGAGCAGTACTTC. Amino acid sequence: CASSERGVGYEQYF.

This clone was counted only a few times. The gene calls are TRBV6-5 and TRBJ2-7; TRBD2 matches at 15 bases. Germline CDR1 reads MNHEY; CDR2 reads SVGAGI. The CDR3 contains 15 residues. The V gene end was trimmed by 6 bases and the J gene end by 3 bases; junction bases not matched to a gene: 3. The CDR3 here is CASRSGLAGGYEQYF. The CDR3 DNA reads TGTGCCAGCAGATCGGGACTAGCGGGGGGCTACGAGCAGTACTTC.

In regard to this clone: Compared with germline, one end of the junction differs, possibly owing to a read error. The chain couples TRBV11-2 to TRBJ2-1; TRBD2 matches at 8 bases. Germline V gene data show CDR1 as SGHAT and CDR2 as FQNNGV. This CDR3 is 14 amino acids long. CDR3 nucleotides: TGTGCCAGCAGCCCGGGTCCGGGACTAGGTACGCAGGTCTTC. Amino acids: CASSPGPGLGTQVF.

DNA of the CDR3: TGTGCCTGGAGACTCCGCCCAGCGGGGCAGTACAATGAGCAGTTCTTC. As protein: CAWRLRPAGQYNEQFF. The chain recombines TRBV30 with TRBJ2-1; TRBD2 matches 7 bases. Germline values: CDR1 GTSNPN, CDR2 SVGIG (reference sequence). With V trimmed by 3 bases and J by 4 bases, 12 bases remained unmatched. The CDR3 has 16 residues.

In regard to this clone: Other nucleotide sequences in the sample specify the same CDR3. The genes are TRBV9 and TRBJ2-5, with 10 bases aligning to TRBD2. The germline V gene has CDR1 SGDLS and CDR2 YYNGEE. Unmatched junction bases numbered 1, after V lost 4 bases and J lost 1 base. This CDR3 spans 14 amino acids. In DNA, the CDR3 is TGTGCCAGCAGCAGGACTAGCGGCCAAGAGACCCAGTACTTC. Its translation is CASSRTSGQETQYF.